The 24 T cell receptor beta chains in this list originate from one sample, sequenced in a study of T cells in Graves' hyperthyroidism and ophthalmopathy (dated by TCRdb to between 2017 and 2020). Library creation used multiplex PCR. The sequencer listed for this sample is Illumina HiSeq 2000. TCR beta CDR3 regions were amplified from RNA transcripts. For the first round of RT-PCR on the TCR CDR3, the HTBI primer set was used together with the Qiagen OneStep RT-PCR kit. The public sequencing data were trimmed at Q25 with fastp and processed into clonotypes with MiXCR by TCRdb, which kept only in-frame beta chains. Rows with a matching CDR3 protein are joined into one entry that keeps the most common DNA and genes. For this sample the table gives under 250,000 distinct CDR3 sequences, of which around 24% were detected only once. Together, the top ten hold about a third of the sample. The sequencing input was blood. These receptors originate from a woman aged 40 to 50 with Graves' ophthalmopathy.

This clonotype was seen more than once but under ten times. The V and J genes are TRBV20-1 and TRBJ2-7, with TRBD1 as a possible D gene (5 bases). V lost 2 bases and J lost 2, with 7 bases in between. CDR3 length: 12 residues. Germline lookup yields CDR1 DFQATT and CDR2 SNEGSKA (reference sequence). The CDR3 region has the DNA TGCAGTGCTAGACAGGGCCCCTACGAGCAGTACTTC. This translates into CSARQGPYEQYF.

Here the CDR3 reads CASSFPGLAGVLGEQFF. CDR3 in DNA: TGTGCCAGCAGCTTTCCGGGACTAGCGGGAGTGCTAGGTGAGCAGTTCTTC. V gene TRBV11-2 combines with J gene TRBJ2-1; 14 bases agree with TRBD2. CDR3 length: 17 residues. Germline CDR1 and CDR2: SGHAT and FQNNGV. After removal of 3 bases from V and 9 bases from J, the junction contained 10 bases not matched to a gene.

This clonotype was found many times. It may be a read error: a sequence one base away is much more abundant. The chain uses TRBV7-8 and TRBJ2-2; a possible D gene is TRBD2 (6 bases). The germline CDR1 and CDR2 sequences are SGHVS and FQNEAQ. This CDR3 region has 17 residues. Trimming removed 2 bases from V and 0 bases from J, with 13 bases in between. CDR3 bases: TGTGCCAGCAGCTTAAGGGCTAGCGCGGCGAACACCGGGGAGCTGTTTTTT. Translating gives CASSLRASAANTGELFF.

This chain links TRBV28 with TRBJ1-1, with D possibly TRBD1 on 5 matching bases. The CDR3 runs 14 residues. Trimming stripped 5 bases from V and 0 bases from J, with 10 bases between. CDR1 and CDR2 (germline): MDHEN, SYDVKM. DNA for the CDR3: TGTGCCAGCAGTCGACAGATACTGAACACTGAAGCTTTCTTT. It codes for CASSRQILNTEAFF.

This clonotype was recorded many times. As DNA, the CDR3 is TGTGCCAGCAGTACCGGGACAGGGGGCTGGGAGACCCAGTACTTC. It codes for CASSTGTGGWETQYF. This chain uses TRBV2 with TRBJ2-5; 12 positions agree with TRBD1. Per the germline V gene, CDR1 is SNHLY and CDR2 is FYNNEI. This CDR3 comprises 15 residues. The V segment lost 5 bases and the J segment 5 bases; nucleotides outside the gene matches: 6.

The sample holds many counts of this clonotype. The V and J genes are TRBV5-6 and TRBJ2-7, with D unclear. V lost 4 bases, J lost 2 bases, and 19 bases lay in between. From germline, CDR1 is SGHDT and CDR2 YYEEEE. This CDR3 comprises 16 residues. The CDR3: CASSGPSDSLTYEQYF. The CDR3 DNA is TGTGCCAGCAGCGGCCCCTCCGACTCACTTACCTACGAGCAGTACTTC.

This chain joins TRBV6-1 and TRBJ2-2; D is uncertain. Per the germline V gene, CDR1 is MNHNS and CDR2 is SASEGT. The CDR3 loop spans 13 amino acids. V was clipped by 4 bases and J by 5 bases, with 8 bases between them. The CDR3 DNA sequence: TGTGCCAGCAGTGGGATGGTGACCGGGGAGCTGTTTTTT. Encoded protein: CASSGMVTGELFF.

This chain joins TRBV7-2 and TRBJ2-7, with D possibly matching TRBD2 (5 bases). The CDR3 length is 15 residues. Germline values: CDR1 SGHTA, CDR2 FQGNSA. Trimming took off 1 base at V and 7 bases at J, with 17 bases between the two ends. The CDR3 nucleotides read TGTGCCAGCAGCTTAGTTAATGTTGCGAGGGAGGAGCAGTACTTC. Translating it yields CASSLVNVAREEQYF.

The J gene is TRBJ1-6, the V gene TRBV28; D uncertain. The CDR3 covers 13 residues. Germline V gene sequence: CDR1 MDHEN, CDR2 SYDVKM. V gave up 6 bases and J gave up 14 bases, with 17 bases separating them. This chain's CDR3 is CASSRPPGQALHF. In nucleotides, the CDR3 is TGTGCCAGCAGCCGCCCCCCGGGCCAAGCCCTCCACTTT.

This clonotype has ten or more counts. This chain links TRBV20-1 with TRBJ2-7, with D maybe TRBD1 (6 bases). The CDR3 totals 14 residues. With 6 bases removed from V and 2 bases from J, the gap between germline ends came to 17 bases. Germline CDR1 reads DFQATT; CDR2 reads SNEGSKA (reference sequence). CDR3 residues: CSANTGPSTYEQYF. CDR3 nucleotide sequence: TGCAGTGCCAATACAGGGCCTTCGACCTACGAGCAGTACTTC.

This clonotype occurred a few times. V usage is TRBV27 and J usage is TRBJ2-2, with 8 bases aligning to TRBD1. Germline CDR1 is MNHEY and CDR2 is SMNVEV (reference sequence). The V and J ends lost 6 bases and 4 bases, in that order; junction bases with no gene match: 10. This CDR3 region has 16 residues. DNA of the CDR3: TGTGCCAGCAGCGGAGACAGGGGTATCTTCACCGGGGAGCTGTTTTTT. Translated, it gives CASSGDRGIFTGELFF.

The V gene is TRBV6-1, the J gene TRBJ2-2; D gene ambiguous. The CDR3 covers 14 residues. V was trimmed by 0 bases and J by 3 bases, leaving 5 bases between them. Germline CDR1 reads MNHNS; CDR2 reads SASEGT. The CDR3 protein is CASSEALDTGELFF. The DNA for the CDR3 is TGTGCCAGCAGTGAAGCGCTTGACACCGGGGAGCTGTTTTTT.

At least ten counts were recorded for this clonotype. The chain couples TRBV28 to TRBJ2-5; 12 bases fit TRBD2. The CDR3 covers 17 residues. Germline CDR1 MDHEN, CDR2 SYDVKM. Losses at the gene ends were 5 bases for V and 3 bases for J; bases not matched to a gene: 10. In DNA, the CDR3 is TGTGCCAGCAGTCCCCGGGGACTAGCGGGCTTAGAAGAGACCCAGTACTTC. Translating it yields CASSPRGLAGLEETQYF. The full variable domain, completed using reference TRBV28 and TRBJ2-5, is DVKVTQSSRYLVKRTGEKVFLECVQDMDHENMFWYRQDPGLGLRLIYFSYDVKMKEKGDIPEGYSVSREKKERFSLILESASTNQTSMYLCASSPRGLAGLEETQYFGPGTRLLVL.

The table lists this clonotype with many counts. The chain has TRBV6-1 and TRBJ1-2, with D tentatively TRBD1 (5 bases). Trimming pared 2 bases from V and 4 bases from J, leaving 8 bases between. Germline CDR1 MNHNS, CDR2 SASEGT. The length of the CDR3 is 13 residues. In nucleotides, the CDR3 is TGTGCCAGCAGTGAAAGCACAGGCTATGGCTACACCTTC. Translating gives CASSESTGYGYTF.

This clonotype occurred many times. CDR3 sequence: CSAPGLAKTGELFF. CDR3 DNA: TGCAGTGCTCCAGGACTAGCAAAAACCGGGGAGCTGTTTTTT. J is TRBJ2-2 and V is TRBV20-1; TRBD2 matches 8 bases. CDR1 and CDR2 from the germline V gene are DFQATT and SNEGSKA (reference sequence). The CDR3 has 14 residues. Trimming cost V 5 bases and J 5 bases; bases outside gene matches: 7.

This clonotype was seen many times. V gene TRBV11-2 combines with J gene TRBJ2-7, with a tentative D call TRBD1 (6 bases). CDR1 is SGHAT, CDR2 FQNNGV, per germline. V gave up 5 bases and J gave up 3 bases, with 11 bases separating them. This CDR3 region has 13 residues. The CDR3 DNA sequence: TGTGCCAGCAGCATCGGACAGAACTACGAGCAGTACTTC. Translation: CASSIGQNYEQYF.

This clonotype was picked up many times. In DNA form, the CDR3 reads TGTGCCAGCAGTTTGTCCAGGGCCCAGCCCCAGCATTTT. This codes for CASSLSRAQPQHF. The rearrangement uses TRBV12-3 or TRBV12-4 and TRBJ1-5; D is perhaps TRBD1 (5 bases). Deletions cut 3 bases from V and 7 bases from J, with 10 bases between. This CDR3 has 13 amino acids.

This clonotype was counted ten times or more. The genes are TRBV11-1 and TRBJ2-7; 8 bases are a match to TRBD1. Losses at the gene ends were 0 bases for V and 3 bases for J; bases not matched to a gene: 10. The CDR3 loop spans 17 amino acids. Germline CDR1 SGHAT, CDR2 FQDESV (reference sequence). In DNA form, the CDR3 reads TGTGCCAGCAGCTTAGCCCTCCGACCAGGGGGCCACTACGAGCAGTACTTC. It specifies CASSLALRPGGHYEQYF.

The chain recombines TRBV30 with TRBJ1-2; TRBD1 agrees at 8 bases. Trimming took 4 bases from V and 4 from J; bases not matched to a gene: 8. Per germline, CDR1 GTSNPN and CDR2 SVGIG (reference sequence). The CDR3 has 14 residues. CDR3 bases: TGTGCCTGGAACCGACGGACAGGGCGCTATGGCTACACCTTC. Translating gives CAWNRRTGRYGYTF. Drawing the rest from reference TRBV30 and TRBJ1-2, the complete variable domain is SQTIHQWPATLVQPVGSPLSLECTVEGTSNPNLYWYRQAAGRGLQLLFYSVGIGQISSEVPQNLSASRPQDRQFILSSKKLLLSDSGFYLCAWNRRTGRYGYTFGSGTRLTVV.

V gene TRBV7-9 combines with J gene TRBJ1-2; tentative D call: TRBD1 (6 bases). Germline V gives CDR1 SEHNR, CDR2 FQNEAQ (reference sequence). Trimming removed 8 bases from V and 4 bases from J, with 11 bases in between. CDR3 length: 12 amino acids. CDR3 coding DNA: TGTGCCAGCGGAGCGGGGGCCTATGGCTACACCTTC. It yields the protein CASGAGAYGYTF.

This clonotype was recorded many times. This sequence joins TRBV5-1 and TRBJ2-7, with 10 bases lining up with TRBD2. The V gene's germline CDR1 is SGHRS and CDR2 YFSETQ. V lost 0 bases and J lost 3; bases outside the gene matches: 3. This CDR3 has 15 amino acids. The CDR3 bases are TGCGCCAGCAGCTTGGCGCTAGCGGGAGACTACGAGCAGTACTTC. Protein: CASSLALAGDYEQYF.

In this sample, this clonotype turned up a few times. The rearrangement joins TRBV5-1 to TRBJ2-7; the D gene is possibly TRBD2 (6 bases). This CDR3 comprises 14 residues. Germline V gene lookup returns CDR1 SGHRS and CDR2 YFSETQ. Deletions cut 0 bases from V and 5 bases from J, with 12 bases between. The CDR3 here is CASSLAGRYDEQYF. The CDR3, as DNA: TGCGCCAGCAGCTTGGCCGGGAGATACGACGAGCAGTACTTC.

This chain joins TRBV20-1 and TRBJ2-5; 9 bases line up with TRBD2. The CDR3 totals 14 residues. Trimming took 3 bases from V and 5 from J; bases not matched to a gene: 7. The germline V gene encodes CDR1 DFQATT and CDR2 SNEGSKA (reference sequence). The CDR3 coding sequence is TGCAGTGCTAGTGGGGTAGCGGGAGTGGAGACCCAGTACTTC. It specifies CSASGVAGVETQYF.

This clonotype was seen many times. This chain connects TRBV28 to TRBJ1-2; possible D gene TRBD1, 5 bases. Germline values: CDR1 MDHEN, CDR2 SYDVKM. V shed 4 bases and J shed 7 bases, with 16 bases lying between them. CDR3 length: 14 residues. As DNA, the CDR3 is TGTGCCAGCAGTTCCACCTTCGGAGGGGTTGGCTACACCTTC. Amino acid sequence: CASSSTFGGVGYTF.